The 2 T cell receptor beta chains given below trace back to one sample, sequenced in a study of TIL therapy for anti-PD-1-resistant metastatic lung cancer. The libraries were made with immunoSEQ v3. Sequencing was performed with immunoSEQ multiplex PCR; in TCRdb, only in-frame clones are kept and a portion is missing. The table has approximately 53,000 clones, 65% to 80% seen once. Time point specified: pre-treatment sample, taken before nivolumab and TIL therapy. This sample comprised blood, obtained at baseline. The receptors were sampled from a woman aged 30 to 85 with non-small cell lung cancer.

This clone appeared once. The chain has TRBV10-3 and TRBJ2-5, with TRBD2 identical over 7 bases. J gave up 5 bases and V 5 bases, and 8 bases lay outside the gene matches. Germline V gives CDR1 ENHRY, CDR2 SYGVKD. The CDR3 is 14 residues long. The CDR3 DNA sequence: TGTGCCATCAGTTTAGCGGGTGGACGGGAGACCCAGTACTTC. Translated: CAISLAGGRETQYF.

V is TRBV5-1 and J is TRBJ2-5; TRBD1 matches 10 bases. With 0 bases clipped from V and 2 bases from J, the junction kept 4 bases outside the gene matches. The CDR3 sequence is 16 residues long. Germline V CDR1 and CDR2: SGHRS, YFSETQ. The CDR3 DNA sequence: TGCGCCAGCAGCTTGGGGGACAGGGGTCGACAAGAGACCCAGTACTTC. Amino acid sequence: CASSLGDRGRQETQYF.